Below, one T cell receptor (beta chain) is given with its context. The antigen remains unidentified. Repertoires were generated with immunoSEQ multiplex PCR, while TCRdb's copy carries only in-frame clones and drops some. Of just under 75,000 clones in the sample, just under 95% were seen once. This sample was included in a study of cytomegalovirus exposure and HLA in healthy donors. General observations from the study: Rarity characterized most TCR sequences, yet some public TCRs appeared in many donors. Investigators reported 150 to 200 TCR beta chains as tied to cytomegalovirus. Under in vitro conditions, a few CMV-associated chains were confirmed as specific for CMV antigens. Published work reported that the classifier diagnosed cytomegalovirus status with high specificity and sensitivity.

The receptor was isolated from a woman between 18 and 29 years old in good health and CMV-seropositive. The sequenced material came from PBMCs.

The CDR3: CAWSDRGYEQYF. The CDR3 nucleotides read TGTGCCTGGAGTGACAGGGGATACGAGCAGTACTTC. The chain uses TRBV30 and TRBJ2-7; 7 nucleotides align to TRBD1. CDR3 size: 12 residues. The V gene end was trimmed by 1 base and the J gene end by 4 bases; junction bases not matched to a gene: 1. The germline CDR1 and CDR2 sequences are GTSNPN and SVGIG (reference sequence). Variable domain in full (rest from reference TRBV30 and TRBJ2-7): SQTIHQWPATLVQPVGSPLSLECTVEGTSNPNLYWYRQAAGRGLQLLFYSVGIGQISSEVPQNLSASRPQDRQFILSSKKLLLSDSGFYLCAWSDRGYEQYFGPGTRLTVT.